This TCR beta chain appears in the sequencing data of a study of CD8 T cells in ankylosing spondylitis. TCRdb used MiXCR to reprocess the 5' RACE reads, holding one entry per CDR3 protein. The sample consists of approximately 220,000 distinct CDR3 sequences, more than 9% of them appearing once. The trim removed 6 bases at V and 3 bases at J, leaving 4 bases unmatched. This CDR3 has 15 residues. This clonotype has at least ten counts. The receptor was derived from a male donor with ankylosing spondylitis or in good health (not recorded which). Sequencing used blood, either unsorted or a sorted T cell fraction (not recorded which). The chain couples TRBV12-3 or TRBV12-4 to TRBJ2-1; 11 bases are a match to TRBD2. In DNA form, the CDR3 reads TGTGCCAGCAGCCCTAGCGGGGGGCACTACAATGAGCAGTTCTTC. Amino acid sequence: CASSPSGGHYNEQFF.